This passage covers 19 T cell receptor beta chains from one sample sequenced in a study of technical replicates of blood from several donors. Measured with immunoSEQ multiplex PCR; TCRdb has only the in-frame clones, and not every one. This sample has over 60,000 clones, with 89% found just once. The sequencing sample was made of PBMCs. The receptors were gathered from a human donor in good health. Some clones in this sample may be carry-over from other donors' samples.

The chain joins TRBV6-1 to TRBJ2-4; 7 nucleotides agree with TRBD1. Germline V lookup: CDR1 MNHNS, CDR2 SASEGT. This CDR3 is built from 13 residues. V trimming: 4 bases; J trimming: 8 bases; junction bases outside the gene matches: 5. Here the CDR3 DNA reads TGTGCCAGCAGTGCAGACAGGGCGGACATTCAGTACTTC. Protein sequence: CASSADRADIQYF.

The chain carries TRBV4-1 and TRBJ2-1, with D possibly being TRBD2 (7 bases). The ends were cut back, 1 base at V and 4 bases at J, with 20 bases in the middle. The CDR3 spans 18 residues. Germline V gene sequence: CDR1 MGHRA, CDR2 YSYEKL. As DNA, the CDR3 is TGCGCCAGCAGCCAAGGGCTTATGGTGAGCGGGACATACAATGAGCAGTTCTTC. Its protein product is CASSQGLMVSGTYNEQFF.

This clone showed up just once. The V call is TRBV15, the J call TRBJ1-5, with unresolved D. Trimming took off 4 bases at V and 0 bases at J, with 7 bases between the two ends. The CDR3 loop spans 14 amino acids. Germline assignment: CDR1 LNHNV and CDR2 YYDKDF (reference sequence). The CDR3 nucleotides are TGTGCCACCAGCACCTCGTTTAGCAATCAGCCCCAGCATTTT. The encoded protein is CATSTSFSNQPQHF.

This clone was detected a few times. The V gene is TRBV7-9, the J gene TRBJ1-4; TRBD1 agrees at 7 bases. From germline, CDR1 is SEHNR and CDR2 FQNEAQ (reference sequence). The CDR3 has 16 residues. Trimming at V came to 0 bases and at J to 6 bases, leaving 7 bases not matched to a gene. In DNA form, the CDR3 reads TGTGCCAGCAGCTTAGCCAATAGACAGGGCCATGAAAAACTGTTTTTT. Protein: CASSLANRQGHEKLFF.

The rearrangement joins TRBV19 to TRBJ1-5, with D maybe TRBD1 (5 bases). Germline V gene sequence: CDR1 LNHDA, CDR2 SQIVND (reference sequence). This CDR3 has 14 residues. V lost 3 bases to trimming and J lost 1 base, with 7 bases between them. The CDR3 region has the DNA TGTGCCAGTAGTATCGGGGGGAGCAATCAGCCCCAGCATTTT. This sequence encodes CASSIGGSNQPQHF.

A few counts support this clone. The gene calls are TRBV2 and TRBJ1-5, with a possible D match to TRBD1 (5 bases). The V end lost 4 bases, the J end lost 4 bases, and 11 bases lay between the germline ends. The CDR3 is made up of 14 amino acids. Germline assignment: CDR1 SNHLY and CDR2 FYNNEI. CDR3 sequence reads: CASSGGGGNQPQHF. The CDR3 nucleotides read TGTGCCAGCAGTGGTGGGGGAGGGAATCAGCCCCAGCATTTT.

J is TRBJ2-5 and V is TRBV19; D not certain. Between the trimmed V and J ends, which lost 3 bases and 5 bases, there was a span of 10 bases. CDR1 is LNHDA and CDR2 is SQIVND in the germline V gene (reference sequence). The CDR3 is 13 amino acids. CDR3 sequence (DNA): TGTGCCAGTAGTATGGCCGCCTGGGAGACCCAGTACTTC. Residues: CASSMAAWETQYF. Full variable domain (remainder filled in from reference TRBV19 and TRBJ2-5): DGGITQSPKYLFRKEGQNVTLSCEQNLNHDAMYWYRQDPGQGLRLIYYSQIVNDFQKGDIAEGYSVSREKKESFPLTVTSAQKNPTAFYLCASSMAAWETQYFGPGTRLLVL.

V and J are TRBV4-1 and TRBJ1-1; maybe TRBD1 (6 bases). The CDR3 consists of 14 residues. The V end lost 1 base, the J end lost 2 bases, and 8 bases lay between the germline ends. In germline, CDR1 is MGHRA, CDR2 YSYEKL. The CDR3 region has the DNA TGCGCCAGCAGCCAAGGGGGGGGCAACACTGAAGCTTTCTTT. This codes for CASSQGGGNTEAFF.

This chain links TRBV5-1 with TRBJ2-5, with D maybe TRBD1 (7 bases). The CDR3 runs to 14 residues. V shed 5 bases and J shed 5 bases, with 16 bases lying between them. Germline assignment: CDR1 SGHRS and CDR2 YFSETQ. CDR3: CASRIAVRGETQYF. CDR3 bases: TGCGCCAGCAGAATAGCGGTCAGGGGGGAGACCCAGTACTTC.

The gene calls are TRBV4-3 and TRBJ2-7; 9 bases are shared with TRBD2. Germline values: CDR1 LGHNA, CDR2 YSLEER. The CDR3 has 18 residues. Trimming took 1 base from V and 2 from J; bases not matched to a gene: 12. CDR3 sequence: CASSQGGTSSQRTYEQYF. The CDR3 region has the DNA TGCGCCAGCAGCCAAGGTGGGACTAGCTCACAGAGGACCTACGAGCAGTACTTC.

This clone showed up just once. This rearrangement joins TRBV4-1 to TRBJ1-6; TRBD1 aligns across 8 bases. V lost 1 base and J lost 12; bases outside the gene matches: 11. Germline loops: CDR1 MGHRA, CDR2 YSYEKL. The CDR3 extends over 16 amino acids. The CDR3 is CASSQATGTGVQPLHF. The CDR3, as DNA: TGCGCCAGCAGCCAAGCGACCGGGACAGGCGTCCAACCCCTCCACTTT.

The CDR3 loop reads CASSSGTGMGDTQYF. As DNA, the CDR3 is TGTGCCAGCAGCTCCGGGACAGGGATGGGAGATACGCAGTATTTT. The rearrangement joins TRBV6-4 to TRBJ2-3; 9 nucleotides line up with TRBD1. The CDR3 sequence is 15 residues long. Per the germline V gene, CDR1 is MRHNA and CDR2 is SNTAGT. V was pared by 6 bases and J by 5 bases, with 9 bases of the junction left unmatched.

The J gene is TRBJ2-1, the V gene TRBV7-2; TRBD2 aligns across 11 bases. CDR1 and CDR2 from the germline V gene are SGHTA and FQGNSA. CDR3 length equals 19 residues. Trimming removed 0 bases from V and 8 bases from J; junction bases left unmatched: 15. The CDR3 nucleotides are TGTGCCAGCAGCTTAGCCCCTCAACTAGCGGGGGAGAAGGAAGATGAGCAGTTCTTC. Translated, it gives CASSLAPQLAGEKEDEQFF.

This rearrangement joins TRBV11-2 to TRBJ2-7; perhaps TRBD1 as D (5 bases). This CDR3 has 14 residues. Trimming left V 3 bases short and J 0 bases short, with 9 bases between. Germline CDR1 is SGHAT and CDR2 is FQNNGV. This CDR3 is CASSFDRSSYEQYF. The CDR3 nucleotides read TGTGCCAGCAGCTTCGACAGAAGCTCCTACGAGCAGTACTTC.

The rearrangement joins TRBV30 to TRBJ2-7; 7 bases fit TRBD1. This CDR3 is built from 14 residues. With V trimmed by 4 bases and J by 4 bases, 10 bases remained unmatched. Germline CDR1 and CDR2: GTSNPN and SVGIG (reference sequence). The CDR3 DNA follows: TGTGCCTGGACCAGACAGGGAAGACTTTACGAGCAGTACTTC. This sequence encodes CAWTRQGRLYEQYF. Variable domain in full (rest from reference TRBV30 and TRBJ2-7): SQTIHQWPATLVQPVGSPLSLECTVEGTSNPNLYWYRQAAGRGLQLLFYSVGIGQISSEVPQNLSASRPQDRQFILSSKKLLLSDSGFYLCAWTRQGRLYEQYFGPGTRLTVT.

The rearrangement uses TRBV30 and TRBJ2-4; 7 bases fit TRBD2. Trimming at V came to 2 bases and at J to 1 base, leaving 2 bases not matched to a gene. This CDR3 comprises 14 residues. Germline-derived CDR1 and CDR2 are GTSNPN and SVGIG (reference sequence). DNA for the CDR3: TGTGCCTGGAGTAAACTAGCGGCCAAAAACATTCAGTACTTC. It is translated as CAWSKLAAKNIQYF. The entire variable domain, with the rest obtained from reference TRBV30 and TRBJ2-4, is as follows: SQTIHQWPATLVQPVGSPLSLECTVEGTSNPNLYWYRQAAGRGLQLLFYSVGIGQISSEVPQNLSASRPQDRQFILSSKKLLLSDSGFYLCAWSKLAAKNIQYFGAGTRLSVL.

This clone came up once. V and J are TRBV7-2 and TRBJ1-5; possible D gene TRBD1, 5 bases. CDR1 is SGHTA and CDR2 is FQGNSA in the germline V gene. The V gene lost 5 bases and the J gene lost 7 bases, with 12 bases spanning the gap. The CDR3 consists of 13 residues. CDR3 region: CASSHPGPQPQHF. Written as DNA, the CDR3 is TGTGCCAGCAGCCACCCAGGGCCGCAGCCCCAGCATTTT.

The chain joins TRBV7-9 to TRBJ1-1; 8 bases map to TRBD1. This CDR3 spans 15 amino acids. With 2 bases clipped from V and 1 base from J, the junction kept 3 bases outside the gene matches. CDR1 and CDR2 (germline): SEHNR, FQNEAQ (reference sequence). The CDR3 spells CASSLLTGANTEAFF. The CDR3 bases are TGTGCCAGCAGCTTACTGACAGGGGCGAACACTGAAGCTTTCTTT.

The chain carries TRBV19 and TRBJ1-4; D might be TRBD1 (5 bases). In germline, CDR1 is LNHDA, CDR2 SQIVND (reference sequence). The V gene lost 0 bases and the J gene lost 3 bases, with 8 bases spanning the gap. This CDR3 has 15 residues. CDR3: CASSIEAGPNEKLFF. In DNA, the CDR3 is TGTGCCAGTAGTATAGAGGCAGGGCCTAATGAAAAACTGTTTTTT.